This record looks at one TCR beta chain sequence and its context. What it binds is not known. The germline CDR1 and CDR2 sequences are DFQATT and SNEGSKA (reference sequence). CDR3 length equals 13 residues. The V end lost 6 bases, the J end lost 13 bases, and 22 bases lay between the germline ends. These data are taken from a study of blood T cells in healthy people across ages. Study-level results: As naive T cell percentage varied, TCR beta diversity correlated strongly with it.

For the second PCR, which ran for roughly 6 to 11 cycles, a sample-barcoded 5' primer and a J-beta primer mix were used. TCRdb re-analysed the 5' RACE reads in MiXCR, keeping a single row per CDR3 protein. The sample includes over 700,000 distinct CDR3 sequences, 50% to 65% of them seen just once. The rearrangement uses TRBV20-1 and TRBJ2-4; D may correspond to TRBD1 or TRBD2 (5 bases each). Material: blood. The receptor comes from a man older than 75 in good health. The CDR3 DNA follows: TGCAGTGCCGAAAAGGGCGTGCTGGGGGAGCAGTACTTC. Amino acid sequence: CSAEKGVLGEQYF.